This T cell receptor (beta chain) is drawn from a study of CD8 T cells in ankylosing spondylitis. Study-wide points: Ankylosing spondylitis blood appeared to carry a characteristic TCR beta motif of roughly eight highly homologous variants.

This CDR3 has 15 residues. With 0 bases removed from V and 5 bases from J, the gap between germline ends came to 13 bases. In germline, CDR1 is MGHRA, CDR2 YSYEKL. This clonotype was detected a few times. The antigen remains unidentified. TCRdb independently ran MiXCR on the 5' RACE reads; one entry per CDR3 protein. The profile shows roughly 140,000 distinct CDR3 sequences, 44% of them singletons. This TCR was sampled from a male donor with ankylosing spondylitis. The rearrangement uses TRBV4-1 and TRBJ1-1; D remains ambiguous. Sequenced sample: synovial fluid, either unsorted or a sorted T cell fraction (not recorded which). The CDR3 DNA reads TGCGCCAGCAGCCAAGATCGGGAGGGTTCTACTGAAGCTTTCTTT. Translated, it gives CASSQDREGSTEAFF.